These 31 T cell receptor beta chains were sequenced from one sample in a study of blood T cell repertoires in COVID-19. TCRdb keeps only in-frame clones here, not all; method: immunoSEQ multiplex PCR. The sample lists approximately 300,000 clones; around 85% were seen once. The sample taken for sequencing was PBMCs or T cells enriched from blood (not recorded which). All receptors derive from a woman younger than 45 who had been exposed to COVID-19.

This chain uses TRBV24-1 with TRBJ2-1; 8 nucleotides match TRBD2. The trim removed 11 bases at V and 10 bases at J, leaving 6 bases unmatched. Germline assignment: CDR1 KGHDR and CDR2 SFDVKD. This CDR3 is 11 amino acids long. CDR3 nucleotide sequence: TGTGCCATCAGCCGGGGGGGAGAGCAGTTCTTC. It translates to CAISRGGEQFF.

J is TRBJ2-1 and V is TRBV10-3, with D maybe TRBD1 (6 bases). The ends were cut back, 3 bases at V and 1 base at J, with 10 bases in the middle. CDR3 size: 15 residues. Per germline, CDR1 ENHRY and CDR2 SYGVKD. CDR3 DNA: TGTGCCATCAGTGATGGGGGCGGGTCCTACAATGAGCAGTTCTTC. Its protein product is CAISDGGGSYNEQFF.

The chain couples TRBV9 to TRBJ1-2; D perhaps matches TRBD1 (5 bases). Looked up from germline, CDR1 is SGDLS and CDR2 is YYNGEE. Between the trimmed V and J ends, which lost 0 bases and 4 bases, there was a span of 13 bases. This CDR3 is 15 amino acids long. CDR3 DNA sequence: TGTGCCAGCAGCGTAGACCCAGGGTCGGGCTATGGCTACACCTTC. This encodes CASSVDPGSGYGYTF.

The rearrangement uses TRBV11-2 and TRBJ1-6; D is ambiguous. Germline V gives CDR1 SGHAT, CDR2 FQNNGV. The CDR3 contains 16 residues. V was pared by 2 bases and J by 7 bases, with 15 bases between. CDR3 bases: TGTGCCAGCAGCTTAACGGGAGGACGAGGAAATTCACCCCTCCACTTT. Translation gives CASSLTGGRGNSPLHF.

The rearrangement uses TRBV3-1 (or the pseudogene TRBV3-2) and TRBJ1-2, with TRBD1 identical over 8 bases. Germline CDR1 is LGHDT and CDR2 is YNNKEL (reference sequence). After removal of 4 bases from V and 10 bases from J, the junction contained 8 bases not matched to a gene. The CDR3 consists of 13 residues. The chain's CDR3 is CASSRQRTGTYTF. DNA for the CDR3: TGTGCCAGCAGCCGACAAAGGACAGGGACCTACACCTTC.

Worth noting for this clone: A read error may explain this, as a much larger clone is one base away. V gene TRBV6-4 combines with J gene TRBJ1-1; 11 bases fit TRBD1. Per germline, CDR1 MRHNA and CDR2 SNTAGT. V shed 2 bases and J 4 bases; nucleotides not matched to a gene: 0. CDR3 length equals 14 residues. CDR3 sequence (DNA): TGTGCCAGCAGTGACGGGACAGGGGGCACTGAAGCTTTCTTT. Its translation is CASSDGTGGTEAFF.

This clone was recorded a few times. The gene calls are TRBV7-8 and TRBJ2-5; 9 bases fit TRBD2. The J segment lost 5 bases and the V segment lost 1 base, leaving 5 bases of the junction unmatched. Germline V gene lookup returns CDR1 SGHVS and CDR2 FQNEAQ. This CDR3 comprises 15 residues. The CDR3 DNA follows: TGTGCCAGCAGCTTAGGTGGACTAGCGATGGAGACCCAGTACTTC. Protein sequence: CASSLGGLAMETQYF.

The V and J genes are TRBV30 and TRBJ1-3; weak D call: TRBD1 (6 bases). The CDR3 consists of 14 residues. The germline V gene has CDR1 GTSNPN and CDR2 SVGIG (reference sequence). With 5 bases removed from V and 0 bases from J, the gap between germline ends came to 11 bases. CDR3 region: CAWASGVSGNTIYF. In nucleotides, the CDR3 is TGTGCCTGGGCCTCAGGGGTCTCTGGAAACACCATATATTTT.

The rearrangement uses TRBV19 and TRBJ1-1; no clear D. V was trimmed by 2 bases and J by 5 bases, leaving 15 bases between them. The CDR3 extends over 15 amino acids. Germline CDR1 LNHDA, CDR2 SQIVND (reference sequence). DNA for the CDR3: TGTGCCAGTAGTATACTGAGGTTGGGTAGAACTGAAGCTTTCTTT. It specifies CASSILRLGRTEAFF.

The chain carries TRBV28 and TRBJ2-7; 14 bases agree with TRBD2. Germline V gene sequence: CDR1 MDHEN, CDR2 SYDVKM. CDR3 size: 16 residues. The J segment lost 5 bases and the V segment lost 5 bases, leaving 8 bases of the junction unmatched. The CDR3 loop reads CASSPRTSGRTNEQYF. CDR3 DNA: TGTGCCAGCAGTCCCCGGACTAGCGGGAGGACAAACGAGCAGTACTTC. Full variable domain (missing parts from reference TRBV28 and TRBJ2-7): DVKVTQSSRYLVKRTGEKVFLECVQDMDHENMFWYRQDPGLGLRLIYFSYDVKMKEKGDIPEGYSVSREKKERFSLILESASTNQTSMYLCASSPRTSGRTNEQYFGPGTRLTVT.

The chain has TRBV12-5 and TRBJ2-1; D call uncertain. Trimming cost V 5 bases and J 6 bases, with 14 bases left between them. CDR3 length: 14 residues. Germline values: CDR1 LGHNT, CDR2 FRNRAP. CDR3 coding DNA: TGTGCTAGTGGTAAGAAACTCACCCCCAATGAGCAGTTCTTC. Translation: CASGKKLTPNEQFF.

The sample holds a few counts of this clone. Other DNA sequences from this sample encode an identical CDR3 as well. The CDR3 loop reads CASSPGVSGNTIYF. CDR3 coding DNA: TGCGCCAGCAGCCCGGGGGTCTCTGGAAACACCATATATTTT. The chain carries TRBV4-1 and TRBJ1-3; tentatively, D is TRBD1 (5 bases). Trimming shortened V by 4 bases and J by 0 bases, and 7 bases separated the two germline ends. Germline V gene sequence: CDR1 MGHRA, CDR2 YSYEKL. The CDR3 has 14 residues.

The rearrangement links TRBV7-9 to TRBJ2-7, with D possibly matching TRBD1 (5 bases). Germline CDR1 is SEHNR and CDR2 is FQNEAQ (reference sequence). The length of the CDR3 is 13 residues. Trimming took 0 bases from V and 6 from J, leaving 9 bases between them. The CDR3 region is CASSLASRVEQYF. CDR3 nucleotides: TGTGCCAGCAGCTTAGCATCCAGGGTCGAGCAGTACTTC.

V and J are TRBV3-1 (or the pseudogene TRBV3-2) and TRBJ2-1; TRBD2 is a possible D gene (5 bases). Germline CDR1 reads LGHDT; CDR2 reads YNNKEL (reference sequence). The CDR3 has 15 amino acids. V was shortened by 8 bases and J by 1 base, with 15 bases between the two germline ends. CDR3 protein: CASALDSVSYNEQFF. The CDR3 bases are TGTGCCAGCGCATTGGACTCAGTGTCCTACAATGAGCAGTTCTTC.

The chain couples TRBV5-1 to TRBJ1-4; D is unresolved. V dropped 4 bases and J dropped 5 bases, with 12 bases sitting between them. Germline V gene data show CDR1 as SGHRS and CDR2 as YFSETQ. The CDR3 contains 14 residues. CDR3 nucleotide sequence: TGCGCCAGCAGCCCCGAGGGATTAAATGAAAAACTGTTTTTT. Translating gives CASSPEGLNEKLFF.

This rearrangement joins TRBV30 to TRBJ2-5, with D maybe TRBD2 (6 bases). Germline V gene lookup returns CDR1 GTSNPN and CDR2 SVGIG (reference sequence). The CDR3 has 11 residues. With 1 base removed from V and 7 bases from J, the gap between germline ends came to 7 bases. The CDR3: CAWSAGGTQYF. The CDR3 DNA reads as TGTGCCTGGAGTGCCGGGGGGACCCAGTACTTC.

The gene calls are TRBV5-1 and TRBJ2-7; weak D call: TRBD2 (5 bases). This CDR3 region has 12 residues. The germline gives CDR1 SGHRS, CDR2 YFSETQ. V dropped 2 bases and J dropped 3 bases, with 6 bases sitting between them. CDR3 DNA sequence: TGCGCCAGCAGCTTCGGGAACTACGAGCAGTACTTC. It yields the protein CASSFGNYEQYF.

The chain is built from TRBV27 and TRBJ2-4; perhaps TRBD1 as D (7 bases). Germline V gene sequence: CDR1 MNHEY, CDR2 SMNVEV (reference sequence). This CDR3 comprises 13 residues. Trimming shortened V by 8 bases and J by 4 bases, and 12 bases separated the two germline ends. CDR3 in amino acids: CASRGTDKNIQYF. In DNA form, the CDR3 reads TGTGCCAGCCGGGGGACAGATAAAAACATTCAGTACTTC.

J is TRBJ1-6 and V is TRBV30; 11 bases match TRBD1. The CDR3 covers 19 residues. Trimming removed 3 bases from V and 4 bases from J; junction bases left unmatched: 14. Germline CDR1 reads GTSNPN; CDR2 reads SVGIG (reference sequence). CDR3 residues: CAWSRTGTGGINYNSPLHF. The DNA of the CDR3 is TGTGCCTGGAGCCGGACCGGGACAGGGGGAATAAATTATAATTCACCCCTCCACTTT.

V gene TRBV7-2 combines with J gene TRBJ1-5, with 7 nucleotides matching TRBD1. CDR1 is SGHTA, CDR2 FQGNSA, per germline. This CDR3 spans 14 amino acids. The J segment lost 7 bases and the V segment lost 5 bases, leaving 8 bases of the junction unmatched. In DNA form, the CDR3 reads TGTGCCAGCAGCCGTGACAGGGTAAGACAGCCCCAGCATTTT. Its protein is CASSRDRVRQPQHF.

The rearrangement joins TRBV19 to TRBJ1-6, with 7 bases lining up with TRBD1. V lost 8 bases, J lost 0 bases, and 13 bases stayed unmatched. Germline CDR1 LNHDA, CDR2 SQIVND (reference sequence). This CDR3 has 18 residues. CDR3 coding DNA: TGTGCCAGTTCTGTAAGGACAGGTGTAATCTCCTATAATTCACCCCTCCACTTT. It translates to CASSVRTGVISYNSPLHF.

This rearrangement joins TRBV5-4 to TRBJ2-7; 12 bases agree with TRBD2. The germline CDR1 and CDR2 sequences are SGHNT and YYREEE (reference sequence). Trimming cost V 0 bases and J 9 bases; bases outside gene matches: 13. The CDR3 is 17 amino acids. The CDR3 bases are TGTGCCAGCAGCTTGGGGGGGCTAGCGGGAGGGCCTATGGGGCAGTACTTC. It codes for CASSLGGLAGGPMGQYF. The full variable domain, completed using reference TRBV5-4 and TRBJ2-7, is ETGVTQSPTHLIKTRGQQVTLRCSSQSGHNTVSWYQQALGQGPQFIFQYYREEENGRGNFPPRFSGLQFPNYSSELNVNALELDDSALYLCASSLGGLAGGPMGQYFGPGTRLTVT.

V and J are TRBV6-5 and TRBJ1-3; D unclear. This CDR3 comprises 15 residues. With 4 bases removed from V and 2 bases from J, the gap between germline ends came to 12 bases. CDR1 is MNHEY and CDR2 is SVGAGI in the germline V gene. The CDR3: CASSLTGNPGNTIYF. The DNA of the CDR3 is TGTGCCAGCAGTTTAACGGGGAACCCTGGAAACACCATATATTTT.

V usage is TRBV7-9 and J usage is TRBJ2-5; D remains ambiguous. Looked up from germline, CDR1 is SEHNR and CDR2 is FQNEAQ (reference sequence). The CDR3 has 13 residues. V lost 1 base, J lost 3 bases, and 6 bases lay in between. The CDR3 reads CASSLGLKETQYF. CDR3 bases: TGTGCCAGCAGCTTAGGACTCAAAGAGACCCAGTACTTC.

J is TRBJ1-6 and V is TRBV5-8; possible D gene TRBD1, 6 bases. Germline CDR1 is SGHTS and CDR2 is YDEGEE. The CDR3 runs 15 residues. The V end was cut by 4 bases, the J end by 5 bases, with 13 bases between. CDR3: CASSPKDRDNSPLHF. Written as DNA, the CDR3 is TGTGCCAGCAGCCCGAAGGACAGAGATAATTCACCCCTCCACTTT.

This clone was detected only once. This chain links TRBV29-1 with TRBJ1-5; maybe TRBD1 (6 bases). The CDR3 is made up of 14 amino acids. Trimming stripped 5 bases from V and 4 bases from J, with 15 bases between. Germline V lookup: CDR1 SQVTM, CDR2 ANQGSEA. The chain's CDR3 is CSVLIGTLNQPQHF. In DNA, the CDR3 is TGCAGCGTTTTAATCGGGACACTTAATCAGCCCCAGCATTTT.

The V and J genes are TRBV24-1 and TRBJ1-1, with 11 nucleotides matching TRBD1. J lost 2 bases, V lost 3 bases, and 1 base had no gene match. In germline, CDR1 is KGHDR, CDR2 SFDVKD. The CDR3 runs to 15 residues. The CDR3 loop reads CATSDRTGGNTEAFF. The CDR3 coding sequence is TGTGCCACCAGTGATAGGACAGGGGGCAACACTGAAGCTTTCTTT.

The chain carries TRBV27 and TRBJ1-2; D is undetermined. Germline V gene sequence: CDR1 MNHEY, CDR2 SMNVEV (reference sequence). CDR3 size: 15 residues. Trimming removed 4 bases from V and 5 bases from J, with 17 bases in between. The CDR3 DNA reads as TGTGCCAGCAGTTGGACGGGCCTCGGGGTATATGGCTACACCTTC. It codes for CASSWTGLGVYGYTF.

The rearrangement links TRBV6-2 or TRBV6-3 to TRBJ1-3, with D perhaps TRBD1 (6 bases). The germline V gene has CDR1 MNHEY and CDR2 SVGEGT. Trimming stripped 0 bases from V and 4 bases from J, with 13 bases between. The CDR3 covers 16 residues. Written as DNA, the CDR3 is TGTGCCAGCAGTTACTCGGGAACAGGGCTCGGAAACACCATATATTTT. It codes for CASSYSGTGLGNTIYF.

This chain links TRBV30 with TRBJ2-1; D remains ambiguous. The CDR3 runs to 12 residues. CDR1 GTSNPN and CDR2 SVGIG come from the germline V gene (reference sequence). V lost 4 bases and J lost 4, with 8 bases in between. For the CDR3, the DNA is TGTGCCTGGATTAACGGGTACAATGAGCAGTTCTTC. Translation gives CAWINGYNEQFF.

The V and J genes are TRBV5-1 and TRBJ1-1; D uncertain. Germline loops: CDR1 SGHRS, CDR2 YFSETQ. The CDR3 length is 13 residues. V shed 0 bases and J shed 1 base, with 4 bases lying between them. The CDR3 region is CASSLEANTEAFF. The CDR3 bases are TGCGCCAGCAGCTTGGAAGCGAACACTGAAGCTTTCTTT. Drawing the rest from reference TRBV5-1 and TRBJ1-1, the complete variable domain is KAGVTQTPRYLIKTRGQQVTLSCSPISGHRSVSWYQQTPGQGLQFLFEYFSETQRNKGNFPGRFSGRQFSNSRSEMNVSTLELGDSALYLCASSLEANTEAFFGQGTRLTVV.